This T cell receptor beta chain was identified in a study of blood T cell repertoires in COVID-19 (dated by TCRdb to 2020 to 2021). Regarding the research as a whole: The collaborator samples originated in the United States, Italy and Spain and spanned the acute and convalescent phases of COVID-19. The material from the prospective study consisted of cDNA or gDNA derived from T cells, B-cell-depleted T cells, or PBMCs. Subjects who had been exposed to COVID-19, were actively infected with it, or had recovered from it provided the deeply sampled blood TCRbeta repertoires that made up the dataset. The repertoires were made available in a free public database intended to serve as a resource for research on the immune response to SARS-CoV-2. Samples were obtained from the ongoing ImmuneRACE study (first 160 participants) and from approximately 1,200 subjects provided by 6 global collaborators. Nearly every sample came with metadata listing a de-identified subject ID, COVID-19 status, age in years and sex. Where available, HLA class I and class II types were taken from metadata supplied by the sample provider and were not determined by assay-based typing. The paper's findings and limits, for the study overall: The quantity of clinical and demographic metadata differed by source and by participant and was supplied without curation.

Collaborating institutions collected whole blood in K2EDTA tubes following their own protocols. For TCRbeta analysis, collaborators shipped samples as frozen whole blood, isolated PBMCs, or DNA extracted from either of those sample types. On this clone: The target of this receptor is not known. Base qualities are not recorded, but no much larger clone differs from it by a single base.

TCRbeta CDR3 regions were amplified from genomic DNA by means of the immunoSEQ Assay, a bias-controlled multiplex PCR. The original methods were these. The number of nucleated cells in each sample was estimated from the amplification of reference gene primers within the assay. To quantify the absolute abundance of each unique TCRbeta CDR3 rearrangement, sequence reads were collapsed and filtered. For each sample, productive Simpson clonality was calculated as the square root of Simpson's diversity index over productive rearrangements. Entries here come from immuneACCESS through TCRdb and include only in-frame sequences with V and J called. Some clones fail to appear in such tables; in the studies checked, an unresolved V gene covers under half of the shortfall, and the cause of the remainder is unknown. V, J and clone size reflect that table, while D and trimming were determined from the DNA. In all, the sample holds 190,000 or so clones, and about 90% of those were seen once. The ten largest clones take up 0.6% to 0.8% of the sample.

The sequencing input was peripheral blood. The TCR originated in a man in his fifties with acute or convalescent COVID-19.

This receptor has the CDR3 CASSGGQGAKYGYTF. The DNA sequence reads TGTGCCAGCAGCGGGGGTCAGGGGGCAAAGTATGGCTACACCTTC. The V and J genes are TRBV14 and TRBJ1-2; the junction holds 8 bases that match TRBD1. Compared with germline, V lacks 5 bases and J lacks 5 bases; bases without a gene match: 10. Based on the germline V gene, the CDR1 and CDR2 sequences are SGHDN and FVKESK. Spanning cysteine to phenylalanine, the CDR3 consists of 15 amino acids. The DNA shown is the 45-base CDR3, in frame from base 1.